These 15 T cell receptor beta chains were all obtained from the same sample, sequenced in a study of shared clonotypes between healthy human individuals. Measured with immunoSEQ multiplex PCR; TCRdb has only the in-frame clones, and not every one. The data show 1,400,000 or so clones, with around 98.5% seen just once and roughly 0.35% held by the top ten. The sequenced sample was naive CD4+ T cells sorted from blood. Sample subset: CD45RA+ positively selected. The receptors here all came from a man aged 25-45 years in good health.

The rearrangement uses TRBV5-1 and TRBJ2-7; TRBD2 agrees at 9 bases. The V and J ends lost 0 bases and 1 base, in that order; junction bases with no gene match: 8. This CDR3 is built from 17 residues. Germline assignment: CDR1 SGHRS and CDR2 YFSETQ. The CDR3 region has the DNA TGCGCCAGCAGCTTGGGACCTCGGGCGGGAGGGTCCTACGAGCAGTACTTC. Its protein is CASSLGPRAGGSYEQYF.

There are a few counts of this clone. The chain carries TRBV7-2 and TRBJ1-5, with D perhaps TRBD1 (6 bases). V lost 5 bases, J lost 8 bases, and 13 bases lay in between. Looked up from germline, CDR1 is SGHTA and CDR2 is FQGNSA. This CDR3 is built from 13 residues. The chain's CDR3 is CASSTYRVEPQHF. In DNA form, the CDR3 reads TGTGCCAGCAGCACGTACAGGGTCGAGCCCCAGCATTTT.

The sample holds a few counts of this clone. J is TRBJ2-7 and V is TRBV5-1; D gene ambiguous. CDR1 and CDR2 (germline): SGHRS, YFSETQ. V shed 0 bases and J shed 3 bases, with 16 bases lying between them. This CDR3 is built from 16 residues. In DNA form, the CDR3 reads TGCGCCAGCAGCTTGGGAGCTTCCAGGAGCCTCTACGAGCAGTACTTC. Its translation is CASSLGASRSLYEQYF.

V is TRBV29-1 and J is TRBJ2-3; D is uncertain. This CDR3 region has 13 residues. The ends were cut back, 4 bases at V and 2 bases at J, with 10 bases in the middle. CDR1 is SQVTM, CDR2 ANQGSEA, per germline. The CDR3 sequence: CSVGALYTDTQYF. In nucleotides, the CDR3 is TGCAGCGTTGGTGCATTGTACACAGATACGCAGTATTTT.

In nucleotides, the CDR3 is TGCGCCAGCAGCCAGTTTTCTGGGAAATCACTCCCCGAGCAGTACTTC. It codes for CASSQFSGKSLPEQYF. The chain is built from TRBV4-3 and TRBJ2-7; D is unclear. The CDR3 is 16 amino acids. Germline loops: CDR1 LGHNA, CDR2 YSLEER. V shed 3 bases and J shed 6 bases, with 21 bases lying between them.

The V and J genes are TRBV18 and TRBJ2-2; weak D call: TRBD2 (5 bases). This CDR3 spans 15 amino acids. V was shortened by 2 bases and J by 7 bases, with 14 bases between the two germline ends. The germline V gene has CDR1 KGHSH and CDR2 LQKENI. The CDR3 DNA reads as TGTGCCAGCTCACCAAAGGGAGAGGCTAGCGGGGAGCTGTTTTTT. Its protein product is CASSPKGEASGELFF.

The V call is TRBV29-1, the J call TRBJ2-5; 9 bases match TRBD2. V gave up 7 bases and J gave up 5 bases; unmatched junction bases: 14. This CDR3 has 15 amino acids. Germline CDR1 SQVTM, CDR2 ANQGSEA. CDR3: CSGAPAGGLVETQYF. The CDR3 coding sequence is TGCAGCGGGGCCCCAGCGGGAGGTTTGGTGGAGACCCAGTACTTC.

The chain recombines TRBV7-9 with TRBJ2-2; 9 bases match TRBD1. CDR3 length: 16 residues. Losses at the gene ends were 4 bases for V and 6 bases for J; bases not matched to a gene: 9. Germline CDR1 is SEHNR and CDR2 is FQNEAQ (reference sequence). The CDR3 DNA follows: TGTGCCAGCAGCTCCTACAGGGGGCGCCGAGCCGGGGAGCTGTTTTTT. Translation gives CASSSYRGRRAGELFF. Full variable domain (rest looked up from reference TRBV7-9 and TRBJ2-2): DTGVSQNPRHKITKRGQNVTFRCDPISEHNRLYWYRQTLGQGPEFLTYFQNEAQLEKSRLLSDRFSAERPKGSFSTLEIQRTEQGDSAMYLCASSSYRGRRAGELFFGEGSRLTVL.

V is TRBV7-9 and J is TRBJ1-2; 7 bases map to TRBD1. Germline loops: CDR1 SEHNR, CDR2 FQNEAQ (reference sequence). Unmatched junction bases numbered 8, after V lost 4 bases and J lost 0 bases. The CDR3 sequence is 16 residues long. In DNA, the CDR3 is TGTGCCAGCAGCTCCTGGGACAGAAGATCTAACTATGGCTACACCTTC. Encoded protein: CASSSWDRRSNYGYTF.

V and J are TRBV4-3 and TRBJ1-2; tentative D call: TRBD1 (6 bases). The CDR3 covers 15 residues. CDR1 is LGHNA, CDR2 YSLEER, per germline. V lost 3 bases to trimming and J lost 1 base, with 12 bases between them. The CDR3 sequence is CASSQAAGVNYGYTF. DNA for the CDR3: TGCGCCAGCAGCCAGGCGGCAGGGGTTAACTATGGCTACACCTTC.

The chain couples TRBV6-5 to TRBJ2-1; D is perhaps TRBD1 (6 bases). Per germline, CDR1 MNHEY and CDR2 SVGAGI. This CDR3 is 15 amino acids long. V was shortened by 6 bases and J by 6 bases, with 18 bases between the two germline ends. The CDR3 sequence: CASSNTLGATNEQFF. In nucleotides, the CDR3 is TGTGCCAGCAGCAACACCCTGGGGGCGACCAATGAGCAGTTCTTC.

This rearrangement joins TRBV28 to TRBJ1-2, with a tentative D call TRBD1 (6 bases). CDR3 length equals 16 residues. Trimming took 1 base from V and 6 from J, leaving 18 bases between them. Germline V lookup: CDR1 MDHEN, CDR2 SYDVKM. The CDR3 DNA reads TGTGCCAGCAGTTTATCGGGGGGCAGGGCTTGGGATGGCTACACCTTC. Amino acids: CASSLSGGRAWDGYTF.

CDR3 DNA sequence: TGTGCCAGCAGCGAGGGGGACAGCAGCATCTACGAGCAGTACTTC. It translates to CASSEGDSSIYEQYF. This sequence joins TRBV7-2 and TRBJ2-7; TRBD1 agrees at 7 bases. The CDR3 has 15 residues. Germline loops: CDR1 SGHTA, CDR2 FQGNSA. The junction had 10 bases not matched to a gene; V was cut back by 5 bases and J by 3 bases. The variable domain in full, completed from reference TRBV7-2 and TRBJ2-7, reads GAGVSQSPSNKVTEKGKDVELRCDPISGHTALYWYRQSLGQGLEFLIYFQGNSAPDKSGLPSDRFSAERTGGSVSTLTIQRTQQEDSAVYLCASSEGDSSIYEQYFGPGTRLTVT.

The chain joins TRBV10-2 to TRBJ1-2; no definite D call. This CDR3 is 13 amino acids long. The V end was cut by 2 bases, the J end by 4 bases, with 8 bases between. Germline V lookup: CDR1 WSHSY, CDR2 SAAADI. The CDR3 DNA reads as TGCGCCAGCAGTGAGCCAGCCGTCTATGGCTACACCTTC. Protein: CASSEPAVYGYTF.

J is TRBJ1-2 and V is TRBV30; 9 bases fit TRBD1. This CDR3 comprises 14 residues. Per germline, CDR1 GTSNPN and CDR2 SVGIG (reference sequence). V shed 2 bases, J shed 2 bases, and the junction held 3 bases outside the gene matches. The CDR3 protein is CAWSMDRGNYGYTF. Here the CDR3 DNA reads TGTGCCTGGAGTATGGACAGGGGAAACTATGGCTACACCTTC.